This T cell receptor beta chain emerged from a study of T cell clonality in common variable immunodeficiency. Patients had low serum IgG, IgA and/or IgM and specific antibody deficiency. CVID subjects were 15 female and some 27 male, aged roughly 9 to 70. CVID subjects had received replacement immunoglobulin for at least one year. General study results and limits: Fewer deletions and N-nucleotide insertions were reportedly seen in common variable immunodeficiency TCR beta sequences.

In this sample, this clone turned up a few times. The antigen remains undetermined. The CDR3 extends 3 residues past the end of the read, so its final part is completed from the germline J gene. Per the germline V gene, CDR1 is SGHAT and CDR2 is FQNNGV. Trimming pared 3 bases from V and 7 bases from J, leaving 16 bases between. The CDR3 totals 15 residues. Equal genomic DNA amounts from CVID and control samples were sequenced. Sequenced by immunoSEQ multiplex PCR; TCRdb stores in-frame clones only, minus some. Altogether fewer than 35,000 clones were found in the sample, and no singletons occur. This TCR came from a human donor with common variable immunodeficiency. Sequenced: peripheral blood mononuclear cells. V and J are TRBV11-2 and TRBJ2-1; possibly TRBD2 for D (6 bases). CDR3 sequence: CASSFGGIMANEQFF. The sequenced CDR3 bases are TGTGCCAGCAGCTTTGGGGGGATCATGGCTAATGAG.